This TCR beta chain derives from a study of memory CD4+ T cells and cytomegalovirus serostatus. Libraries were prepared by immunoSEQ multiplex PCR; TCRdb keeps only in-frame clonotypes and omits some of them. The sample carries roughly 50,000 clones, roughly four fifths recorded once. Single viable CD3+CD4+CD8-CD45RO+ cells were sorted as the memory CD4+ T cells. Donors' CMV status reflects serum IgG against pp150, pp28, p38, p52. V shed 7 bases and J 9 bases; nucleotides not matched to a gene: 11. The CDR3 length is 15 residues. The germline V gene has CDR1 SGHVS and CDR2 FQNEAQ. Findings and limits, study-wide: CMV serostatus prediction reached median AUC roughly 0.95, or 0.91 with US-trained model. Of under 200 reported CMV TCRbeta sequences, some 70 were found in memory CD4+ repertoires.

On this clone: Antigen specificity is unknown.

The TCR was taken from an adult in good health and CMV-seronegative. The chain recombines TRBV7-8 with TRBJ2-4; 11 bases align to TRBD1. Sequencing used memory CD4+ T cells from blood. The CDR3 reads CASTPNSGTGGIQYF. The CDR3 DNA reads TGTGCCAGCACCCCAAACTCCGGGACAGGGGGCATTCAGTACTTC.